One T cell receptor (beta chain) is described in this entry. Its matching antigen is unknown. The CDR3 spans 17 residues. V gave up 0 bases and J gave up 7 bases, with 19 bases separating them. The germline V gene encodes CDR1 LGHNA and CDR2 YSLEER. Tagging with unique molecular identifiers was a feature of the TCR beta cDNA libraries. TCRdb reanalysed the PCR reads using MiXCR and keeps one entry per CDR3 protein. The data hold some 700,000 distinct CDR3 sequences, with about 60% observed a single time. The record originates from a study of post-analysis software for immune sequencing data. Whole-study findings and limits: Under F measure analysis, samples from one preparation batch co-clustered strongly. Patients had higher frequencies than controls of five or six TRBV segments, including TRBV5-6, TRBV5-1 and TRBV20-1.

The source is a girl aged 2 to 10 with multiple sclerosis. V and J are TRBV4-3 and TRBJ2-1; a possible D gene is TRBD1 (6 bases). Sequenced input: blood. The CDR3 sequence is CASSQDPGTPSFNEQFF. The DNA of the CDR3 is TGCGCCAGCAGCCAAGATCCGGGGACACCCTCTTTTAATGAGCAGTTCTTC.